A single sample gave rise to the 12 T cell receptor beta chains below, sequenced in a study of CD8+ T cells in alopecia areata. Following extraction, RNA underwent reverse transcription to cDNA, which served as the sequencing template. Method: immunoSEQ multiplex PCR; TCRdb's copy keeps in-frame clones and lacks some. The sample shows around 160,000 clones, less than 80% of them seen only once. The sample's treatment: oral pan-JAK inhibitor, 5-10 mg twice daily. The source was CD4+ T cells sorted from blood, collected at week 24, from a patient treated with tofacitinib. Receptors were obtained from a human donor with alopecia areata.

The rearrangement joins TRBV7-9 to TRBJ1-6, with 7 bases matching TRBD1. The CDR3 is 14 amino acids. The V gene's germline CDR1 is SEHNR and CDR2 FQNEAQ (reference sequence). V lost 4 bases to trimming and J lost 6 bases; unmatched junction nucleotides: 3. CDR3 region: CASSSGQANSPLHF. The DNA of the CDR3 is TGTGCCAGCAGCTCAGGACAGGCTAATTCACCCCTCCACTTT.

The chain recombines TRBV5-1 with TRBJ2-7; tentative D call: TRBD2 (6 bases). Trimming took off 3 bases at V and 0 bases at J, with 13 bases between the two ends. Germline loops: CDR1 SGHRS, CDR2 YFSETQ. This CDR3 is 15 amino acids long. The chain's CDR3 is CASSSAGTLSYEQYF. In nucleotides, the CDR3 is TGCGCCAGCAGCTCCGCCGGGACTCTCTCCTACGAGCAGTACTTC.

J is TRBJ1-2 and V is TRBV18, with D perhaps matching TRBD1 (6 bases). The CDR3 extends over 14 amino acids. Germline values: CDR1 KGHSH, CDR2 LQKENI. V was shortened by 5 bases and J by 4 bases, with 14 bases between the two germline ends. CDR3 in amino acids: CASSAGQTLYGYTF. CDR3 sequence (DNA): TGTGCCAGCTCAGCGGGACAAACCCTCTATGGCTACACCTTC.

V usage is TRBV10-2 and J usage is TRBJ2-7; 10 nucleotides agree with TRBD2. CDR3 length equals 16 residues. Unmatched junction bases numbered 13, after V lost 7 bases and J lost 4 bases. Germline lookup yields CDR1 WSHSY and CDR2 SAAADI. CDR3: CASKKEGSSGGYEQYF. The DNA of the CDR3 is TGCGCCAGCAAGAAGGAGGGGTCTAGCGGGGGTTACGAGCAGTACTTC.

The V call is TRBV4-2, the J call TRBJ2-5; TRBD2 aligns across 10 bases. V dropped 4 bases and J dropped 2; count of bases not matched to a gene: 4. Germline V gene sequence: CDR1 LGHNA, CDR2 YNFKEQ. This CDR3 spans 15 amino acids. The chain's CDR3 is CASSPLLAGQETQYF. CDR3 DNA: TGTGCCAGCAGCCCGCTACTAGCGGGACAAGAGACCCAGTACTTC.

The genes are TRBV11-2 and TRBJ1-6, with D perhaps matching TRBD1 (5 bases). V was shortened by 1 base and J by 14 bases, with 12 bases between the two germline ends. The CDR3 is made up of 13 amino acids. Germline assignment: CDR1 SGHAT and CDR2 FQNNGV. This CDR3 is CASSLGGVPALHF. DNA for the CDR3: TGTGCCAGCAGCTTAGGAGGGGTTCCAGCCCTCCACTTT.

CDR3 bases: TGTGCCAGCAGTGAAAGCAGGGTAGGGTTGTATGGCTACACCTTC. Translated, it gives CASSESRVGLYGYTF. V is TRBV25-1 and J is TRBJ1-2, with D possibly being TRBD1 (5 bases). The CDR3 has 15 amino acids. V was clipped by 2 bases and J by 5 bases, with 15 bases between them. CDR1 and CDR2 (germline): MGHDK, SYGVNS.

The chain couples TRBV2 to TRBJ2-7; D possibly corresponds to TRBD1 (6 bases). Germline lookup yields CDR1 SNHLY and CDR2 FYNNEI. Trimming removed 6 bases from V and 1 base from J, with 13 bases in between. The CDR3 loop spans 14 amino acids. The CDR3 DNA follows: TGTGCCAGCAGGACCAGACAGGCGTCCTACGAGCAGTACTTC. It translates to CASRTRQASYEQYF.

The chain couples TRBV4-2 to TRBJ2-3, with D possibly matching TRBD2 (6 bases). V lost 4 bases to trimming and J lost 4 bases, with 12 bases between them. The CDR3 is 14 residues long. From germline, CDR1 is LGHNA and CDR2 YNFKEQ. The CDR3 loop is CASSPRGSADTQYF. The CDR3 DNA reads TGTGCCAGCAGCCCCCGGGGGAGCGCAGATACGCAGTATTTT.

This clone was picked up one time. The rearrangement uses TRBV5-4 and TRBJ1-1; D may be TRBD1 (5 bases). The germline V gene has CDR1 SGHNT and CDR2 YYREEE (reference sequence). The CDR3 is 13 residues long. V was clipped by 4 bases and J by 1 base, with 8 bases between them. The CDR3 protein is CASSPRGNTEAFF. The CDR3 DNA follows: TGTGCCAGCAGCCCGAGGGGGAACACTGAAGCTTTCTTT.

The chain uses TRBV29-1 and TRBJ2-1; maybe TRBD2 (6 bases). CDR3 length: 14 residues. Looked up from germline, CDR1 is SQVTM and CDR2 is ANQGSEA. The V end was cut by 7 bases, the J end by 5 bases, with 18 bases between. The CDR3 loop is CSADVAVDHNEQFF. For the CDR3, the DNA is TGCAGCGCCGACGTAGCGGTGGACCACAATGAGCAGTTCTTC.

The CDR3: CAWTRGGYNSPLHF. In nucleotides, the CDR3 is TGTGCCTGGACCCGGGGGGGATATAATTCACCCCTCCACTTT. V and J are TRBV30 and TRBJ1-6; D might be TRBD1 (5 bases). The CDR3 is 14 residues long. Germline-derived CDR1 and CDR2 are GTSNPN and SVGIG (reference sequence). The V and J ends lost 4 bases and 4 bases respectively, with 11 bases between them.